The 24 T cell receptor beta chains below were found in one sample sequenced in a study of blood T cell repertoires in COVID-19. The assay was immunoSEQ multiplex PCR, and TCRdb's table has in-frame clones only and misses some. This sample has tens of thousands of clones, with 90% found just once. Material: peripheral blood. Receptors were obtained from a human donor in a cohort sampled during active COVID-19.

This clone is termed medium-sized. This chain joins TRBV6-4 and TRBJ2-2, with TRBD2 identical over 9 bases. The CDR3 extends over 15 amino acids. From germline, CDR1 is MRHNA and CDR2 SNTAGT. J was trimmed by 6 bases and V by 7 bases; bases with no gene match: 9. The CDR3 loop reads CASTLVAGEAGELFF. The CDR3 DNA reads TGTGCCAGCACTTTGGTAGCGGGAGAGGCCGGGGAGCTGTTTTTT.

CDR3 sequence reads: CAWSLGDDYGYTF. Here the CDR3 DNA reads TGTGCCTGGAGTCTGGGCGATGACTATGGCTACACCTTC. This chain uses TRBV30 with TRBJ1-2; unclear D gene. The V gene lost 2 bases and the J gene lost 3 bases, with 10 bases spanning the gap. This CDR3 comprises 13 residues. Germline V lookup: CDR1 GTSNPN, CDR2 SVGIG (reference sequence). Combining the CDR3 with reference TRBV30 and TRBJ1-2 gives the whole variable domain SQTIHQWPATLVQPVGSPLSLECTVEGTSNPNLYWYRQAAGRGLQLLFYSVGIGQISSEVPQNLSASRPQDRQFILSSKKLLLSDSGFYLCAWSLGDDYGYTFGSGTRLTVV.

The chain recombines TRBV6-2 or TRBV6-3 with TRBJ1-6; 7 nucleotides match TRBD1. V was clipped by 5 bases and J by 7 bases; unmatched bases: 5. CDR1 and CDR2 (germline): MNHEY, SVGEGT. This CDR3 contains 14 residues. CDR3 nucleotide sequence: TGTGCCAGCAGTCTACAGGGGAACAATTCACCCCTCCACTTT. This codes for CASSLQGNNSPLHF.

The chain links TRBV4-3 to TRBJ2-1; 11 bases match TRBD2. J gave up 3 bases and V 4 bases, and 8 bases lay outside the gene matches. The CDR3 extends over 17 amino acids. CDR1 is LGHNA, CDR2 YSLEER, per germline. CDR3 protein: CASSRLAGWTGYNEQFF. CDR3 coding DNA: TGCGCCAGCAGCCGACTAGCGGGGTGGACCGGCTACAATGAGCAGTTCTTC.

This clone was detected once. The DNA of the CDR3 is TGCGCCAGCAGCCAAGAACGGCTAGCGGGAGTCTACGAGCAGTACTTC. It yields the protein CASSQERLAGVYEQYF. The chain combines TRBV4-1 with TRBJ2-7; 10 positions match TRBD2. CDR3 length: 16 amino acids. CDR1 is MGHRA, CDR2 YSYEKL, per germline. V dropped 0 bases and J dropped 3; count of bases not matched to a gene: 5.

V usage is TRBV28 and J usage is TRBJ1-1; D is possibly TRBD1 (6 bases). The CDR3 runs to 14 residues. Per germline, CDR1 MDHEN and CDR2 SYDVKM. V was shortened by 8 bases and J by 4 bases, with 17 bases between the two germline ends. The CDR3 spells CASYGQGGGTEAFF. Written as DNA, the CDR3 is TGTGCCAGCTACGGGCAAGGGGGGGGCACTGAAGCTTTCTTT.

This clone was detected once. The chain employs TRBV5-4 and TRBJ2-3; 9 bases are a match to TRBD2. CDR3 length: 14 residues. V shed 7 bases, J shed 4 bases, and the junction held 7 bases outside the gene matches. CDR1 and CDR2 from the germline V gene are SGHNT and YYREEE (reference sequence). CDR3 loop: CASGREGAADTQYF. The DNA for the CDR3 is TGTGCCAGCGGGCGGGAGGGAGCCGCAGATACGCAGTATTTT.

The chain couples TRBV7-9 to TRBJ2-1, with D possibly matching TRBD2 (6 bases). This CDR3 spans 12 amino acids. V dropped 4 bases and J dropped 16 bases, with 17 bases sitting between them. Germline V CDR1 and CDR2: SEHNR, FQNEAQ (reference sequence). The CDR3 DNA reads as TGTGCCAGCAGCTACGGATCGGGAGCTCGCTTCTTC. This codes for CASSYGSGARFF. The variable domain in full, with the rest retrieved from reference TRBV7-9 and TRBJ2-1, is DTGVSQNPRHKITKRGQNVTFRCDPISEHNRLYWYRQTLGQGPEFLTYFQNEAQLEKSRLLSDRFSAERPKGSFSTLEIQRTEQGDSAMYLCASSYGSGARFFGPGTRLTVL.

CDR3 DNA sequence: TGTGCCAGCTCTCCTAGCGGGAGGGAGGCCGAGCAGTACTTC. This translates into CASSPSGREAEQYF. The chain is built from TRBV28 and TRBJ2-7, with TRBD2 matching 12 bases. The germline CDR1 and CDR2 sequences are MDHEN and SYDVKM. V gave up 8 bases and J gave up 6 bases; unmatched junction bases: 8. The CDR3 spans 14 residues.

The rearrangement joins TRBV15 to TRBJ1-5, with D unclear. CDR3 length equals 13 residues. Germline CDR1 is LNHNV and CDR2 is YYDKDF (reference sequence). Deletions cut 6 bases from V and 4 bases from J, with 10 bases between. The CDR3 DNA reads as TGTGCCACCAGTCAAGACGGGAATCAGCCCCAGCATTTT. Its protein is CATSQDGNQPQHF.

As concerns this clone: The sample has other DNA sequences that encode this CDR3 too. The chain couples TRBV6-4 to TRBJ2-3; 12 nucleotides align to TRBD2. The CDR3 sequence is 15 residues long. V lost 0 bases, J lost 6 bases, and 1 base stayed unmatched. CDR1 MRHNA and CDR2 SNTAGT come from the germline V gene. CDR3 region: CASSDSTSGSDTQYF. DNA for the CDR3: TGTGCCAGCAGTGACTCGACTAGCGGGAGTGATACGCAGTATTTT.

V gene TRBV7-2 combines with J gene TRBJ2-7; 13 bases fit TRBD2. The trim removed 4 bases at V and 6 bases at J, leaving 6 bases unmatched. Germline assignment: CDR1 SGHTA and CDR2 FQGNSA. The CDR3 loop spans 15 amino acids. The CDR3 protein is CASSWTSGSQGEQYF. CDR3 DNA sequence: TGTGCCAGCAGCTGGACTAGCGGGAGTCAGGGCGAGCAGTACTTC.

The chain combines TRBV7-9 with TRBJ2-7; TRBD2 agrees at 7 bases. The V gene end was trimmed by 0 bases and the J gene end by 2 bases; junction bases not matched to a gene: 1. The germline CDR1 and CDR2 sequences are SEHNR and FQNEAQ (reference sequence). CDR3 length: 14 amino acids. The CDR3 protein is CASSLAGGTYEQYF. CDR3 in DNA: TGTGCCAGCAGCTTAGCGGGAGGGACCTACGAGCAGTACTTC.

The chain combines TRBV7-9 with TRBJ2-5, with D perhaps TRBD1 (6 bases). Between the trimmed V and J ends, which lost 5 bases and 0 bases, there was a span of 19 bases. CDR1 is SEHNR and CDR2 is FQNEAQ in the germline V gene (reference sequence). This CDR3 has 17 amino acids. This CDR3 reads CASSLAGVQGYQETQYF. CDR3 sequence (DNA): TGTGCCAGCAGCCTTGCAGGGGTCCAAGGTTACCAAGAGACCCAGTACTTC.

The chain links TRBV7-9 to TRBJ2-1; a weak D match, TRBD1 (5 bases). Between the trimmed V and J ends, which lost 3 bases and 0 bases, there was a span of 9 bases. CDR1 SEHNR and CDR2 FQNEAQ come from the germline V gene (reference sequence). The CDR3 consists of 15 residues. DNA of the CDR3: TGTGCCAGCAGCTTGGACACTGGCTCCTACAATGAGCAGTTCTTC. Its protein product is CASSLDTGSYNEQFF.

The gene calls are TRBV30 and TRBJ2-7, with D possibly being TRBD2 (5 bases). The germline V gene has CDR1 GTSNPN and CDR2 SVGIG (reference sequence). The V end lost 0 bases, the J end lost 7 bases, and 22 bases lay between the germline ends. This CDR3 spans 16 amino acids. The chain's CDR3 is CAWSVLAPAGLGEQYF. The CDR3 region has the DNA TGTGCCTGGAGTGTGCTAGCCCCGGCAGGACTTGGGGAGCAGTACTTC.

CDR3 DNA sequence: TGTGCCTGGAACCCTGACCTCGGGACAGACCGAAACTATGGCTACACCTTC. Protein product: CAWNPDLGTDRNYGYTF. J is TRBJ1-2 and V is TRBV30, with 7 bases fitting TRBD1. The trim removed 4 bases at V and 2 bases at J, leaving 16 bases unmatched. Germline V CDR1 and CDR2: GTSNPN, SVGIG (reference sequence). The CDR3 extends over 17 amino acids.

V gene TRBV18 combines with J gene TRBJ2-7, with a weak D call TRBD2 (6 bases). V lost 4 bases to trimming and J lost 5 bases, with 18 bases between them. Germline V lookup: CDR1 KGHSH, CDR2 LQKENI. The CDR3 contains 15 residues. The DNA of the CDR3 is TGTGCCAGCTCACTGGATCGAGCGGGCACGGACGAGCAGTACTTC. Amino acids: CASSLDRAGTDEQYF.

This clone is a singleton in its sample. CDR3 in DNA: TGTGCCAGCAGTTTAGGAGGGCGACAGCAAGAGACCCAGTACTTC. Protein: CASSLGGRQQETQYF. The chain recombines TRBV28 with TRBJ2-5; a possible D gene is TRBD2 (6 bases). The V gene's germline CDR1 is MDHEN and CDR2 SYDVKM. The CDR3 consists of 15 residues. Trimming pared 2 bases from V and 2 bases from J, leaving 12 bases between.

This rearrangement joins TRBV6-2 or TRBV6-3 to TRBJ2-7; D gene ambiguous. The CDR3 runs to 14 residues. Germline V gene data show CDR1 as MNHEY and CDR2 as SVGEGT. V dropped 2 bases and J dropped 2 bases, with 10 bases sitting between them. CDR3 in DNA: TGTGCCAGCAGTTACCAAGCCTATACCTACGAGCAGTACTTC. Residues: CASSYQAYTYEQYF.

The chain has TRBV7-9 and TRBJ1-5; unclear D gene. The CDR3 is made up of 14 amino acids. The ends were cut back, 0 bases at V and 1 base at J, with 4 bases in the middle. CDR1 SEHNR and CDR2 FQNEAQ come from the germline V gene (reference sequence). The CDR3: CASSLAGSNQPQHF. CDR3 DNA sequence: TGTGCCAGCAGCTTAGCCGGGAGCAATCAGCCCCAGCATTTT.

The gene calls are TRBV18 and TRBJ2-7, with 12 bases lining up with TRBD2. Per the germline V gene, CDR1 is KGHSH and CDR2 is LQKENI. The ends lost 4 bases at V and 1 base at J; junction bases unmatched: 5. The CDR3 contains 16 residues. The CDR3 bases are TGTGCCAGCTCACGACTAGCGGGAGTGACGTCCTACGAGCAGTACTTC. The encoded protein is CASSRLAGVTSYEQYF.

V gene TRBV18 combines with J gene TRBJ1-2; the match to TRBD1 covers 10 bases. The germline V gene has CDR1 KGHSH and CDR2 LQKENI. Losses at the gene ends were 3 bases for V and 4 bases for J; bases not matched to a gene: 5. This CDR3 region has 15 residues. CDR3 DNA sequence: TGTGCCAGCTCACCCGGACAGGGGGAAGCCTATGGCTACACCTTC. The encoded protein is CASSPGQGEAYGYTF.

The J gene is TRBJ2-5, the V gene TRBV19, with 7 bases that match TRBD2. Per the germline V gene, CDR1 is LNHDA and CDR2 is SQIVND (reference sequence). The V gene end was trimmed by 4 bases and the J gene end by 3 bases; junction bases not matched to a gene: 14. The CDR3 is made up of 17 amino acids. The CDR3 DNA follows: TGTGCCAGTAGTACCGAAGCGGGACGGGGACGGGAAGAGACCCAGTACTTC. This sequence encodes CASSTEAGRGREETQYF.